Each of the 2 T cell receptor beta chains below was sequenced from the same sample in a study of Ad26.COV2.S vaccination and SARS-CoV-2 variants (dated by TCRdb to 2020 to 2023). The intended sense of this specimen's time point label: individuals recovered from natural SARS-CoV-2 infection. The library was produced with the immunoSEQ multiplex PCR assay. TCRdb's version of the immuneACCESS table is confined to in-frame rearrangements and falls short of the full clone set. An unresolved V gene accounts for under half of the shortfall where checked; the remainder is of unknown origin. The sample table lists more than 120,000 clones, 86% of them with a count of one. Of the sample, 5% is held by the ten largest clones. The sequencing here drew on peripheral blood, taken after recovery from COVID-19. The receptor source for this set is a human donor who had recovered from COVID-19.

The V call is TRBV2, the J call TRBJ2-5, with D tentatively TRBD1 (6 bases). Germline V gives CDR1 SNHLY, CDR2 FYNNEI. The V end was cut by 5 bases, the J end by 5 bases, with 12 bases between. This CDR3 is 13 amino acids long. The CDR3 bases are TGTGCCAGCAGTCAGGGGTGGGTGGAGACCCAGTACTTC. As protein: CASSQGWVETQYF.

The chain uses TRBV28 and TRBJ1-1; D perhaps matches TRBD1 (6 bases). V dropped 3 bases and J dropped 6 bases, with 20 bases sitting between them. Per germline, CDR1 MDHEN and CDR2 SYDVKM. The CDR3 spans 16 residues. The DNA of the CDR3 is TGTGCCAGCAGTTTGGTGTTTGAGACAGGAGCTCCTGAAGCTTTCTTT. Its protein is CASSLVFETGAPEAFF.